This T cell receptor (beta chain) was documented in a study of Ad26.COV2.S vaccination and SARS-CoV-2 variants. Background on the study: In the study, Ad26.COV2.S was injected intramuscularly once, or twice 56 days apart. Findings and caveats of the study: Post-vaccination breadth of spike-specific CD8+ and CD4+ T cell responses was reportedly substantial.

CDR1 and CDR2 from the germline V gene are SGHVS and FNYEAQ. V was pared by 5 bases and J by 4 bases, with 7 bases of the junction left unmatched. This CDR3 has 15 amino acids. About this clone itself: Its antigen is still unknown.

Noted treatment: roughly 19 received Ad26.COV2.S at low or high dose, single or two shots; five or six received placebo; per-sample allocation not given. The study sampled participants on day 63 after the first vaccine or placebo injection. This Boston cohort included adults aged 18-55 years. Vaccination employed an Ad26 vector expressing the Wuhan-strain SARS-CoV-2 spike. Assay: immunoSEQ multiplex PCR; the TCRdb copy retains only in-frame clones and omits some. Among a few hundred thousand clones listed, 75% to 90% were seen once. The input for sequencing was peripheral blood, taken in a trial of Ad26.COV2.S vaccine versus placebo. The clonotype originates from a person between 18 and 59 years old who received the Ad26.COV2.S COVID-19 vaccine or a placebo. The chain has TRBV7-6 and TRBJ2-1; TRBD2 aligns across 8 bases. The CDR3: CASSRPGGLYNEQFF. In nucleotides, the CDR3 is TGTGCCAGCAGCAGACCGGGGGGGCTGTACAATGAGCAGTTCTTC.